The 5 T cell receptor beta chains in this list originate from one sample, sequenced in a study of T cell clusters in autoimmune cytopenias (dated by TCRdb to the late 2010s). The sequencing machine was an Illumina MiSeq. To amplify TRB rearrangements, a touch-down multiplex PCR protocol was run with the TRB-A and TRB-B primer pools combined in a single tube. Following reprocessing of the reads by TCRdb, the data hold one row per CDR3 protein sequence and no DNA is available. The sample table gives 5,000 to 6,500 distinct CDR3 sequences. Together, the top ten hold approximately 3.1% of the sample. For each sample, TRB amplification used roughly 270 ng of peripheral blood genomic DNA, equal to some 35,000 genome equivalents. This same sample was also part of a study on T cell repertoires in aging, cancer and after chemotherapy.

Sequenced input: peripheral blood. The receptor source for this set is a human donor in good health.

This clonotype is labeled medium-sized based on frequency. The rearrangement joins TRBV15 to TRBJ1-2; TCRdb indicates TRBD1, and absent DNA this call remains unverified. Germline-derived CDR1 and CDR2 are LNHNV and YYDKDF (reference sequence). There are 15 residues in the CDR3. The CDR3 spells CATSRDSGQFYGYTF.

Judged by frequency, this clonotype is medium-sized. The chain uses TRBV30 and TRBJ1-5; the TCRdb call, TRBD1, lacks DNA for checking. Germline V gives CDR1 GTSNPN, CDR2 SVGIG (reference sequence). This CDR3 is built from 14 residues. CDR3: CAWSSPLRGQPQHF. Variable domain in full (rest from reference TRBV30 and TRBJ1-5): SQTIHQWPATLVQPVGSPLSLECTVEGTSNPNLYWYRQAAGRGLQLLFYSVGIGQISSEVPQNLSASRPQDRQFILSSKKLLLSDSGFYLCAWSSPLRGQPQHFGDGTRLSIL.

This clonotype is medium-sized by frequency. The gene calls are TRBV19 and TRBJ2-7; absent DNA, TCRdb's TRBD2 call cannot be checked. The CDR3 length is 13 residues. Germline values: CDR1 LNHDA, CDR2 SQIVND (reference sequence). CDR3 sequence reads: CASRASGGDEQYF.

V gene TRBV6-2 or TRBV6-3 combines with J gene TRBJ2-5; without DNA, the TCRdb call of TRBD2 cannot be checked. This CDR3 is built from 16 residues. CDR1 is MNHEY and CDR2 is SVGEGT in the germline V gene. CDR3 residues: CASSVDLLAGKETQYF.

This clonotype is identified as medium-sized from frequency. The chain links TRBV6-5 to TRBJ2-1. The CDR3 consists of 14 residues. In germline, CDR1 is MNHEY, CDR2 SVGAGI. The CDR3: CASSYSSYGNEQFF.